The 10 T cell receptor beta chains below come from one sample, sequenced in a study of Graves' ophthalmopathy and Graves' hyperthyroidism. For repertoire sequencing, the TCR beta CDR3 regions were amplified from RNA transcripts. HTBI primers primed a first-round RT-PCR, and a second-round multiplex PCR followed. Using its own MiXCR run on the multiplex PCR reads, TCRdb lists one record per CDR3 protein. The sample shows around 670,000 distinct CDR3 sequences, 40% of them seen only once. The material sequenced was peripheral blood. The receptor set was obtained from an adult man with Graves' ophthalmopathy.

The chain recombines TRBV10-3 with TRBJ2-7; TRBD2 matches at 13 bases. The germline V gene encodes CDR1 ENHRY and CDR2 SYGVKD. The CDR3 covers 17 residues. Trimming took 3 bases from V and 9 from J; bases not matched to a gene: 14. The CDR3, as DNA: TGTGCCATCAGTGAAGTGGGGACTAGCGGGACTCGAGGAAGGCAGTACTTC. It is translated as CAISEVGTSGTRGRQYF.

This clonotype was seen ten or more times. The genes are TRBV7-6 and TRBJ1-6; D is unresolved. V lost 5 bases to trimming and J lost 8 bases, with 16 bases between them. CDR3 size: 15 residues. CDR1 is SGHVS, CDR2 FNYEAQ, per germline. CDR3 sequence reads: CASSLRTVVDSPLHF. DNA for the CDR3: TGTGCCAGCAGCCTCCGCACAGTGGTTGATTCACCCCTCCACTTT.

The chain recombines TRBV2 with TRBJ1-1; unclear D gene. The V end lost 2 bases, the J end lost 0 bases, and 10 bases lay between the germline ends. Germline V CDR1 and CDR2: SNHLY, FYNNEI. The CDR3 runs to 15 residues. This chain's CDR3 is CASSERQVMNTEAFF. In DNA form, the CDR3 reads TGTGCCAGCAGTGAACGGCAGGTCATGAACACTGAAGCTTTCTTT.

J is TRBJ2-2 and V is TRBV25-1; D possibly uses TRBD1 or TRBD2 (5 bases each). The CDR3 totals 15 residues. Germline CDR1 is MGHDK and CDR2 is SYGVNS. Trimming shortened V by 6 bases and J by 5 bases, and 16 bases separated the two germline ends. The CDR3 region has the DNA TGTGCCAGCAGCTTGTTGTGGGGGAGTACCGGGGAGCTGTTTTTT. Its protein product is CASSLLWGSTGELFF.

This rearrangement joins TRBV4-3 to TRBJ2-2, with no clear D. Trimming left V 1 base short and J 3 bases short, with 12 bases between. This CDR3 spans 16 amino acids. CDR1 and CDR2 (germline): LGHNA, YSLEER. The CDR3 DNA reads TGCGCCAGCAGCCAAGGCTCCTCCGGGTACACCGGGGAGCTGTTTTTT. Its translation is CASSQGSSGYTGELFF.

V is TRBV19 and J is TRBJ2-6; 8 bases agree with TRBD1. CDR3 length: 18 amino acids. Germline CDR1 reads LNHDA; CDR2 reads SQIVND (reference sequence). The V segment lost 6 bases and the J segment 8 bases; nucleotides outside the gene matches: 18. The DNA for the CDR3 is TGTGCCAGTAGACCGGGACAGGAAACAGATAGAGCATCCAACGTCCTGACTTTC. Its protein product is CASRPGQETDRASNVLTF.

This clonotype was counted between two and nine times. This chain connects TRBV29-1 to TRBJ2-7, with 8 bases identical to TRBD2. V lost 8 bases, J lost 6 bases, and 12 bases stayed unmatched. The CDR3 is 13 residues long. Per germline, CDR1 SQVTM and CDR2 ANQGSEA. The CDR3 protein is CSPGGGVGAEQYF. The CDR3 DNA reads TGCAGCCCCGGGGGGGGGGTGGGTGCCGAGCAGTACTTC.

The CDR3 spells CAVSGGNTIYF. Written as DNA, the CDR3 is TGTGCCGTCTCAGGTGGAAACACCATATATTTT. V usage is TRBV10-3 and J usage is TRBJ1-3; D gene unclear. CDR3 length equals 11 residues. V dropped 11 bases and J dropped 3 bases, with 8 bases sitting between them. CDR1 and CDR2 from the germline V gene are ENHRY and SYGVKD.

The CDR3 spells CSARATHHYEQYF. The CDR3 DNA reads TGCAGTGCTAGAGCCACCCATCACTACGAGCAGTACTTC. V is TRBV20-1 and J is TRBJ2-7, with D uncertain. The CDR3 totals 13 residues. Germline CDR1 is DFQATT and CDR2 is SNEGSKA (reference sequence). The V end lost 1 base, the J end lost 3 bases, and 10 bases lay between the germline ends.

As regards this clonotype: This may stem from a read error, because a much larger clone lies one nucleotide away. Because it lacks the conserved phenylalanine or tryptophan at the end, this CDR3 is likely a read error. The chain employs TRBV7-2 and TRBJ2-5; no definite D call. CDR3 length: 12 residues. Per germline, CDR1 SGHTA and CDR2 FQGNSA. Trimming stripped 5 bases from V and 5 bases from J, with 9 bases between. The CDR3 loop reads CASSVTDETQYL. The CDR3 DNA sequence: TGTGCCAGCAGCGTCACGGATGAGACCCAGTACCTC.